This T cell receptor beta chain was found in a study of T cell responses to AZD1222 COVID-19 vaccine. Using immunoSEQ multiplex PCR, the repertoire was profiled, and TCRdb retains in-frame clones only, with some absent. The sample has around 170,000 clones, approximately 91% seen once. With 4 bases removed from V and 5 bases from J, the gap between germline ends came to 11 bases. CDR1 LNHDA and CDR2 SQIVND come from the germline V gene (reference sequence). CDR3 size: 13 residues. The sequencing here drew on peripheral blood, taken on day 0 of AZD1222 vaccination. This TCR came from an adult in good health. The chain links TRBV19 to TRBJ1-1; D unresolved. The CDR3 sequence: CASSTLSGTEAFF. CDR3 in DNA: TGTGCCAGTAGTACCCTATCGGGGACTGAAGCTTTCTTT.